What follows describes a single TCR beta chain. In the authors' methods: The authors estimated nucleated cell counts from reference gene primer amplification. Here immunoSEQ multiplex PCR was the method, and the copy in TCRdb shows in-frame clones only, minus some. V and J calls and clone size come straight from that table; D and trimming were deduced from the DNA. The sample consists of under 450,000 clones, about 87% of them appearing once. Seattle researchers signed up patients amid active infection and tracked them longitudinally. The sample is drawn from a study of blood T cell repertoires in COVID-19. The clonotype was recovered from a woman aged 45-65 years with COVID-19, enrolled during active disease. The sequencing input was peripheral blood.

The CDR3 is CAVGEGIQETQYF. The CDR3 region has the DNA TGTGCCGTTGGAGAGGGAATCCAAGAGACCCAGTACTTC. This chain uses TRBV28 with TRBJ2-5; D may be TRBD2 (5 bases). The germline V gene has CDR1 MDHEN and CDR2 SYDVKM. Deletions cut 11 bases from V and 1 base from J, with 14 bases between. This CDR3 region has 13 residues.